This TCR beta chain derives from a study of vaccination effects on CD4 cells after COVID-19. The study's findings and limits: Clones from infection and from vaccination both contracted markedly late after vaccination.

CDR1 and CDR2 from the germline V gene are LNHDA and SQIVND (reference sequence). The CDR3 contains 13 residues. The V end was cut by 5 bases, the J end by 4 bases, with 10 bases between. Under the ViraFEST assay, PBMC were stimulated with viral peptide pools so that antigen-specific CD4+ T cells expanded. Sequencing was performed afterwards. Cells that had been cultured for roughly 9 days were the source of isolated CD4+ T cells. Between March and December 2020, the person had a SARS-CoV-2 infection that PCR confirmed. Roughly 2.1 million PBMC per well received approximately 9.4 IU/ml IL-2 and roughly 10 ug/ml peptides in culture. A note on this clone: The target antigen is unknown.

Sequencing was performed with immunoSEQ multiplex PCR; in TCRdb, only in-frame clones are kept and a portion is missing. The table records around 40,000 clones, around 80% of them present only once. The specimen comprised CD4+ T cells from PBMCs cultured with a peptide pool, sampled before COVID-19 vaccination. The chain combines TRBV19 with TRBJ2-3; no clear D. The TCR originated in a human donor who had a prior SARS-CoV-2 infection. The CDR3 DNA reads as TGTGCCAGTAGTCCGACTCGGGCAGATACGCAGTATTTT. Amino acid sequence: CASSPTRADTQYF.